The 32 T cell receptor beta chains below come from one sample, sequenced in a study of T cells in Graves' hyperthyroidism and ophthalmopathy. Authors of the study amplified TCR beta CDR3 regions from RNA transcripts. RT-PCR in the first round (using the HTBI primer set) targeted the TCR CDR3. TCRdb re-called the multiplex PCR reads through MiXCR, storing one row per CDR3 protein. The sample consists of around 690,000 distinct CDR3 sequences, approximately 15% of them appearing once. The specimen was blood. Every receptor here comes from a man in his fifties or sixties with Graves' hyperthyroidism.

This clonotype was counted only a few times. This chain connects TRBV30 to TRBJ1-1; the D is unclear. Trimming left V 0 bases short and J 1 base short, with 6 bases between. The CDR3 runs to 13 residues. Per germline, CDR1 GTSNPN and CDR2 SVGIG (reference sequence). As DNA, the CDR3 is TGTGCCTGGAGTGTTTCGGAGAACACTGAAGCTTTCTTT. Translating it yields CAWSVSENTEAFF.

This clonotype was picked up many times. The chain combines TRBV7-2 with TRBJ2-1; the D gene is possibly TRBD2 (5 bases). This CDR3 is 13 amino acids long. The V end lost 0 bases, the J end lost 5 bases, and 5 bases lay between the germline ends. Germline assignment: CDR1 SGHTA and CDR2 FQGNSA. The CDR3 loop is CASSLARDNEQFF. The CDR3, as DNA: TGTGCCAGCAGCTTAGCGAGGGACAATGAGCAGTTCTTC.

This clonotype was picked up a small number of times. V is TRBV7-9 and J is TRBJ2-3; D unresolved. The CDR3 extends over 12 amino acids. Trimming took 7 bases from V and 1 from J, leaving 6 bases between them. Germline V lookup: CDR1 SEHNR, CDR2 FQNEAQ (reference sequence). CDR3 protein: CASKTGTDTQYF. For the CDR3, the DNA is TGTGCCAGCAAAACAGGCACAGATACGCAGTATTTT.

This clonotype was detected ten times or more. The chain joins TRBV30 to TRBJ1-6; D unresolved. V lost 1 base, J lost 7 bases, and 8 bases lay in between. The germline V gene encodes CDR1 GTSNPN and CDR2 SVGIG (reference sequence). CDR3 length equals 13 residues. The chain's CDR3 is CAWSGGVNSPLHF. In nucleotides, the CDR3 is TGTGCCTGGAGTGGCGGGGTGAATTCACCCCTCCACTTT.

As to this clonotype: Compared with germline, one end of the junction differs, possibly owing to a read error. This chain links TRBV6-1 with TRBJ1-2, with a possible D match to TRBD1 (5 bases). The CDR3 runs to 14 residues. The germline gives CDR1 MNHNS, CDR2 SASEGT. The CDR3 bases are TGTGCCAGCTGTGACCCTGGGGCTAGCTATGGCTACACCTTC. Amino acid sequence: CASCDPGASYGYTF.

This clonotype was observed a few times. CDR3 loop: CASSLELVKNIQYF. The CDR3 DNA reads TGTGCCAGCAGCTTAGAGCTAGTCAAAAACATTCAGTACTTC. The chain carries TRBV5-8 and TRBJ2-4; D is undetermined. Trimming cost V 2 bases and J 3 bases, with 9 bases left between them. The CDR3 totals 14 residues. CDR1 and CDR2 (germline): SGHTS, YDEGEE.

This clonotype was seen more than once but under ten times. V usage is TRBV5-1 and J usage is TRBJ1-1; a weak D match, TRBD1 (5 bases). The CDR3 sequence is 15 residues long. Trimming took off 5 bases at V and 1 base at J, with 15 bases between the two ends. Per the germline V gene, CDR1 is SGHRS and CDR2 is YFSETQ. DNA of the CDR3: TGCGCCAGCAGGTCGAAACAGGTACCGAACACTGAAGCTTTCTTT. It specifies CASRSKQVPNTEAFF. The full variable domain, with the rest looked up from reference TRBV5-1 and TRBJ1-1, is KAGVTQTPRYLIKTRGQQVTLSCSPISGHRSVSWYQQTPGQGLQFLFEYFSETQRNKGNFPGRFSGRQFSNSRSEMNVSTLELGDSALYLCASRSKQVPNTEAFFGQGTRLTVV.

This clonotype was found a few times. The gene calls are TRBV30 and TRBJ2-7, with 7 positions matching TRBD1. J was trimmed by 2 bases and V by 2 bases; bases with no gene match: 12. This CDR3 contains 16 residues. Per the germline V gene, CDR1 is GTSNPN and CDR2 is SVGIG (reference sequence). DNA of the CDR3: TGTGCCTGGAGTCCCTTTACAGGGGTCCGGGCCTACGAGCAGTACTTC. Its protein product is CAWSPFTGVRAYEQYF. The full variable domain, completed using reference TRBV30 and TRBJ2-7, is SQTIHQWPATLVQPVGSPLSLECTVEGTSNPNLYWYRQAAGRGLQLLFYSVGIGQISSEVPQNLSASRPQDRQFILSSKKLLLSDSGFYLCAWSPFTGVRAYEQYFGPGTRLTVT.

This clonotype was observed a few times. The CDR3 reads CASSRAGSSYNEQFF. The CDR3 coding sequence is TGTGCCAGCAGTAGAGCGGGCAGCTCCTACAATGAGCAGTTCTTC. The gene calls are TRBV28 and TRBJ2-1; tentative D call: TRBD2 (6 bases). The CDR3 totals 15 residues. Germline V gives CDR1 MDHEN, CDR2 SYDVKM. Trimming shortened V by 5 bases and J by 0 bases, and 11 bases separated the two germline ends.

This chain uses TRBV29-1 with TRBJ1-4; D is possibly TRBD1 (6 bases). The V and J ends lost 2 bases and 6 bases respectively, with 16 bases between them. CDR1 and CDR2 from the germline V gene are SQVTM and ANQGSEA. CDR3 size: 15 residues. In DNA, the CDR3 is TGCAGCGTTGAATTCTTTGGGGCAGGGGATGAAAAACTGTTTTTT. It yields the protein CSVEFFGAGDEKLFF.

This clonotype occurred many times. This CDR3 is CASSREVGYTF. The CDR3 DNA reads TGTGCCAGCAGTAGGGAGGTGGGCTACACCTTC. The chain recombines TRBV2 with TRBJ1-2; D ambiguous. Germline V CDR1 and CDR2: SNHLY, FYNNEI. The CDR3 consists of 11 residues. The ends were cut back, 5 bases at V and 8 bases at J, with 9 bases in the middle.

This clonotype was detected ten times or more. The chain couples TRBV5-5 to TRBJ1-4; D perhaps matches TRBD1 (5 bases). V lost 5 bases and J lost 4, with 12 bases in between. This CDR3 comprises 14 residues. Germline CDR1 is SGHKS and CDR2 is YYEKEE (reference sequence). The CDR3 DNA follows: TGTGCCAGCAGACCGGGACGGATTAATGAAAAACTGTTTTTT. Translating gives CASRPGRINEKLFF.

The rearrangement joins TRBV6-5 to TRBJ2-2, with D perhaps matching TRBD1 (7 bases). Trimming left V 2 bases short and J 8 bases short, with 21 bases between. Germline values: CDR1 MNHEY, CDR2 SVGAGI. The CDR3 consists of 17 residues. The CDR3 DNA reads TGTGCCAGCAGTTACGCAAGCAGCGGAGGGGGCGGGGGGGAGCTGTTTTTT. Translation: CASSYASSGGGGGELFF.

This clonotype was detected ten times or more. The V gene is TRBV20-1, the J gene TRBJ2-1; TRBD2 matches 8 bases. V shed 6 bases and J 4 bases; nucleotides not matched to a gene: 8. The CDR3 is made up of 14 amino acids. Germline loops: CDR1 DFQATT, CDR2 SNEGSKA (reference sequence). The CDR3 coding sequence is TGCAGTGCAAACGCGGGAGGCTCTTACAATGAGCAGTTCTTC. Translated, it gives CSANAGGSYNEQFF.

This clonotype was seen at least ten times. The chain couples TRBV12-3 or TRBV12-4 to TRBJ1-5; D unclear. V lost 6 bases to trimming and J lost 2 bases, with 17 bases between them. The CDR3 is made up of 16 amino acids. The CDR3 spells CASSYQSGRRNQPQHF. The CDR3 coding sequence is TGTGCCAGCAGCTATCAGTCTGGGCGTCGCAATCAGCCCCAGCATTTT.

This clonotype was detected only a few times. One end of the junction is discordant with germline, which a read error may explain. This chain joins TRBV2 and TRBJ2-4; 7 nucleotides agree with TRBD2. Germline V gene lookup returns CDR1 SNHLY and CDR2 FYNNEI. There are 15 residues in the CDR3. The CDR3 loop is CASREVAGAKNIQYF. In nucleotides, the CDR3 is TGTGCCAGCAGGGAAGTAGCGGGAGCCAAAAACATTCAGTACTTC.

This clonotype was counted at least ten times. This chain links TRBV12-3 or TRBV12-4 with TRBJ1-2; D unresolved. The CDR3 totals 15 residues. V was shortened by 5 bases and J by 5 bases, with 18 bases between the two germline ends. The CDR3 reads CASSPMGRLTYGYTF. The CDR3 DNA sequence: TGTGCCAGCAGTCCTATGGGAAGGCTGACTTATGGCTACACCTTC.

At least ten counts were recorded for this clonotype. This rearrangement joins TRBV7-2 to TRBJ2-1; 8 nucleotides match TRBD1. Germline V gives CDR1 SGHTA, CDR2 FQGNSA. V shed 3 bases and J 3 bases; nucleotides not matched to a gene: 4. This CDR3 region has 15 residues. The CDR3 region is CASSLDRAGYNEQFF. The CDR3 DNA sequence: TGTGCCAGCAGCTTGGACAGGGCGGGCTACAATGAGCAGTTCTTC.

The chain recombines TRBV28 with TRBJ1-5; no definite D call. The V end lost 4 bases, the J end lost 4 bases, and 14 bases lay between the germline ends. The germline CDR1 and CDR2 sequences are MDHEN and SYDVKM. The CDR3 runs to 15 residues. Here the CDR3 DNA reads TGTGCCAGCAGTTGGCTTCCGGGCCCTAATCAGCCCCAGCATTTT. This gives the protein CASSWLPGPNQPQHF.

The chain uses TRBV28 and TRBJ1-6, with 7 bases identical to TRBD1. The V gene end was trimmed by 5 bases and the J gene end by 7 bases; junction bases not matched to a gene: 8. The CDR3 is 15 amino acids. Germline CDR1 reads MDHEN; CDR2 reads SYDVKM. The CDR3 reads CASSPSAGGNSPLHF. CDR3 nucleotides: TGTGCCAGCAGTCCCTCGGCAGGGGGGAATTCACCCCTCCACTTT.

This chain links TRBV27 with TRBJ2-2; the D gene is possibly TRBD2 (6 bases). The CDR3 is 15 residues long. With 6 bases removed from V and 1 base from J, the gap between germline ends came to 12 bases. Germline V lookup: CDR1 MNHEY, CDR2 SMNVEV (reference sequence). CDR3: CASSLFSGNTGELFF. CDR3 in DNA: TGTGCCAGCAGCCTGTTTAGCGGGAACACCGGGGAGCTGTTTTTT.

The chain uses TRBV6-5 and TRBJ2-7; 9 bases line up with TRBD2. The CDR3 extends over 17 amino acids. CDR1 is MNHEY and CDR2 is SVGAGI in the germline V gene. With V trimmed by 2 bases and J by 4 bases, 12 bases remained unmatched. The CDR3 DNA sequence: TGTGCCAGCAGTTACCTTGCTAGCGGGGCTAAGGGGTACGAGCAGTACTTC. Translated, it gives CASSYLASGAKGYEQYF.

The chain employs TRBV7-8 and TRBJ2-3; no firm D call. Germline V gene data show CDR1 as SGHVS and CDR2 as FQNEAQ. Trimming pared 2 bases from V and 0 bases from J, leaving 9 bases between. The CDR3 is made up of 15 amino acids. CDR3 DNA: TGTGCCAGCAGCTTACGGATCTCTAGCACAGATACGCAGTATTTT. Translated: CASSLRISSTDTQYF.

This clonotype showed up just a few times. The junction departs from germline at one end; a sequencing error may be responsible. The rearrangement links TRBV7-7 to TRBJ2-1; D not resolved. The germline V gene encodes CDR1 SSHAT and CDR2 FNYEAQ (reference sequence). There are 13 residues in the CDR3. The CDR3 loop is CASSFDRHNEQFF. Written as DNA, the CDR3 is TGTGCTAGCAGCTTCGACCGACACAATGAGCAGTTCTTC.

Many counts were recorded for this clonotype. V and J are TRBV28 and TRBJ2-1; D might be TRBD1 or TRBD2, each matching 6 bases. Trimming shortened V by 10 bases and J by 5 bases, and 24 bases separated the two germline ends. There are 16 residues in the CDR3. CDR1 MDHEN and CDR2 SYDVKM come from the germline V gene. In DNA, the CDR3 is TGTGCCACCTCTGAACGGGGGCCGGGGGTCCACAATGAGCAGTTCTTC. Its protein product is CATSERGPGVHNEQFF.

This chain connects TRBV24-1 to TRBJ1-5; 8 nucleotides agree with TRBD1. V lost 4 bases and J lost 0; bases outside the gene matches: 7. The CDR3 is 17 amino acids. Germline V gene lookup returns CDR1 KGHDR and CDR2 SFDVKD. CDR3 nucleotides: TGTGCCACCAGTGACCTTACAGGGGGATTTAGCAATCAGCCCCAGCATTTT. Its translation: CATSDLTGGFSNQPQHF.

A word on this clonotype: A much larger clone is a single base away; this may be a read error. This chain connects TRBV7-2 to TRBJ2-3, with D unresolved. The germline CDR1 and CDR2 sequences are SGHTA and FQGNSA. The CDR3 length is 15 residues. V shed 8 bases and J shed 4 bases, with 19 bases lying between them. The CDR3, as DNA: TGTGCCAGCGCCCTGAGACCAGTCACGGCAGATACGCAGTATTTT. Its translation is CASALRPVTADTQYF.

The chain employs TRBV7-9 and TRBJ1-1; D is possibly TRBD1 (5 bases). V was shortened by 5 bases and J by 1 base, with 14 bases between the two germline ends. Germline V lookup: CDR1 SEHNR, CDR2 FQNEAQ (reference sequence). This CDR3 has 15 residues. The CDR3 DNA reads as TGTGCCAGCAGCCGAGAAGGGACGGCGAACACTGAAGCTTTCTTT. It specifies CASSREGTANTEAFF.

The chain combines TRBV10-1 with TRBJ2-2; 10 bases map to TRBD1. With V trimmed by 3 bases and J by 5 bases, 3 bases remained unmatched. This CDR3 contains 15 residues. Germline CDR1 reads WNHNN; CDR2 reads SYGVQD (reference sequence). The CDR3 nucleotides are TGCGCCAGCAGTGACTGGACAGGGGGTACCGGGGAGCTGTTTTTT. This gives the protein CASSDWTGGTGELFF.

This clonotype was recorded a few times. The J gene is TRBJ2-1, the V gene TRBV19; D unresolved. The CDR3 is 12 amino acids. Deletions cut 2 bases from V and 6 bases from J, with 5 bases between. CDR1 and CDR2 from the germline V gene are LNHDA and SQIVND (reference sequence). DNA of the CDR3: TGTGCCAGTAGTATAATATCCAATGAGCAGTTCTTC. This gives the protein CASSIISNEQFF.

This clonotype was detected a few times. This chain links TRBV3-1 with TRBJ2-3; D could derive from TRBD1 or TRBD2 (5 bases each). Trimming shortened V by 5 bases and J by 2 bases, and 14 bases separated the two germline ends. Germline V lookup: CDR1 LGHDT, CDR2 YNNKEL (reference sequence). This CDR3 is built from 15 residues. CDR3 DNA sequence: TGTGCCAGCAGCTCCGATGGGGGTTACACAGATACGCAGTATTTT. Its translation: CASSSDGGYTDTQYF.

This clonotype was picked up a small number of times. V gene TRBV27 combines with J gene TRBJ2-1; 11 nucleotides agree with TRBD2. CDR1 is MNHEY and CDR2 is SMNVEV in the germline V gene (reference sequence). J lost 5 bases, V lost 6 bases, and 6 bases had no gene match. This CDR3 has 15 amino acids. CDR3 residues: CASRPGTSGDNEQFF. CDR3 sequence (DNA): TGTGCCAGCAGGCCCGGGACTAGCGGCGACAATGAGCAGTTCTTC.